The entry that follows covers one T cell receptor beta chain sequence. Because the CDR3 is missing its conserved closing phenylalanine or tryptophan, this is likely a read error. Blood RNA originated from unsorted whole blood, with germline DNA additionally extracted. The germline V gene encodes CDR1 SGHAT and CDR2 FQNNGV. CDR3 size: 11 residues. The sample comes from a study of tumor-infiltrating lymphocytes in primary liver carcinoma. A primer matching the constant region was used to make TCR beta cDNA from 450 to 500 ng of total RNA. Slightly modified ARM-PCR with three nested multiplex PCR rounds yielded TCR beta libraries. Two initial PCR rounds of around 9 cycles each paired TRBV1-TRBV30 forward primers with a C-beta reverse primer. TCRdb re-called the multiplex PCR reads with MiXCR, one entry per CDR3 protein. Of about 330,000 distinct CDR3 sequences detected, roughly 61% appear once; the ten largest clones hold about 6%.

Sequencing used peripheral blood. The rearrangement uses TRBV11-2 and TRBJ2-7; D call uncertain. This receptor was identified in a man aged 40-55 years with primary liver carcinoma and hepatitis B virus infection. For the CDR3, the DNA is TGTGTCAGCAGCTTGGGGTACGAGCAGTACATC. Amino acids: CVSSLGYEQYI.